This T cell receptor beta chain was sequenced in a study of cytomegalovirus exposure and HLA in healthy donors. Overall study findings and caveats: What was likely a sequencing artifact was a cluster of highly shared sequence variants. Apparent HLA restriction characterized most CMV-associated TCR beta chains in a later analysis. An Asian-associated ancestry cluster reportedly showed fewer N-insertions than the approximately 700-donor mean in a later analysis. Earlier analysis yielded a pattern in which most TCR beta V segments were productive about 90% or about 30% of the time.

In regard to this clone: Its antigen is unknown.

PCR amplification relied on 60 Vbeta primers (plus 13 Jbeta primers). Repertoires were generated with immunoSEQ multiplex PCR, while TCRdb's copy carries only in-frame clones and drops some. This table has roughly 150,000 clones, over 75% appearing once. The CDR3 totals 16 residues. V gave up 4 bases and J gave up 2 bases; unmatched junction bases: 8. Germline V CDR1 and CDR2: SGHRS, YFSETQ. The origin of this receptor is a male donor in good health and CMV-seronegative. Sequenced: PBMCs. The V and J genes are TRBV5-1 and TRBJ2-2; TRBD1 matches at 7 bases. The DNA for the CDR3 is TGCGCCAGCAGCCGGCGGGCAGGGGGTAACACCGGGGAGCTGTTTTTT. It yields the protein CASSRRAGGNTGELFF.